This T cell receptor (beta chain) was documented in a study of radiotherapy plus CTLA-4 blockade in lung cancer. The data were produced by immunoSEQ multiplex PCR, yet TCRdb's version contains in-frame clones alone and is incomplete. The repertoire consists of some 73,000 clones, with over 65% occurring once and the leading ten covering 9.5% to 10%. Trimming took off 0 bases at V and 1 base at J, with 6 bases between the two ends. The V gene's germline CDR1 is MNHNY and CDR2 SVGAGI (reference sequence). The CDR3 extends over 14 amino acids. This clone was seen a few times. Other nucleotide sequences in the sample specify the same CDR3.

This chain joins TRBV6-6 and TRBJ1-1, with D maybe TRBD1 (6 bases). The receptor comes from a human donor with non-small cell lung cancer whose response to radiotherapy plus ipilimumab could not be evaluated. This specimen consisted of peripheral blood, obtained from a patient treated with radiotherapy plus ipilimumab. CDR3 region: CASSYSQGNTEAFF. The CDR3 DNA reads TGTGCCAGCAGTTACTCACAGGGGAACACTGAAGCTTTCTTT.